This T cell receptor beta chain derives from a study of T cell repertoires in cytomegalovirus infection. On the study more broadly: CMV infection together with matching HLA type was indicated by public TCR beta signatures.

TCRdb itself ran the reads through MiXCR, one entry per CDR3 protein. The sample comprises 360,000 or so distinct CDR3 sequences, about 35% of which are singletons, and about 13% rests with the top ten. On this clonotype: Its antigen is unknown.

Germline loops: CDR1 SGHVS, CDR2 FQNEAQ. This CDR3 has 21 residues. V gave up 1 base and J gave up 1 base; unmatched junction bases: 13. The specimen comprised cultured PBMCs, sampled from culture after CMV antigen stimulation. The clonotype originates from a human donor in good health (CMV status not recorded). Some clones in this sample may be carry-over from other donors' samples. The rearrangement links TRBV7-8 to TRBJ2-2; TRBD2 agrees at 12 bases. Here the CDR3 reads CASSLVGITSGRRGNTGELFF. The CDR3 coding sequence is TGTGCCAGCAGCTTAGTCGGGATAACTAGCGGGAGGCGAGGGAACACCGGGGAGCTGTTTTTT.